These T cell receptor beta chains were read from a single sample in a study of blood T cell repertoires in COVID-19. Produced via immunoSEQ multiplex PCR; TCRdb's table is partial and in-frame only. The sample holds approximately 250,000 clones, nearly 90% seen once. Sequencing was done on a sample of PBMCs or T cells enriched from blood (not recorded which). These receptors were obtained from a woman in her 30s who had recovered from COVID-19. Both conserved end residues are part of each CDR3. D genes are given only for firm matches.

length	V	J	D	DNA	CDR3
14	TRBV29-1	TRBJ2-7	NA	TGCAGCGTTGAATATGCGGTGGGGGGCTACGAGCAGTACTTC	CSVEYAVGGYEQYF
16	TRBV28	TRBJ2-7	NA	TGTGCCAGCAGTCTGGGACTCTTGAAAACATCCTACGAGCAGTACTTC	CASSLGLLKTSYEQYF
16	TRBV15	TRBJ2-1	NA	TGTGCCACCAGCAGAGAGGTGGGGGGCTCCTACAATGAGCAGTTCTTC	CATSREVGGSYNEQFF
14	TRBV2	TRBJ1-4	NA	TGTGCCAGCAGCCCGTCCGAGTTTAATGAAAAACTGTTTTTT	CASSPSEFNEKLFF
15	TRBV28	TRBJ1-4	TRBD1	TGTGCCAGCAGTTTATGGCTGGACAGGCGTGAAAAACTGTTTTTT	CASSLWLDRREKLFF
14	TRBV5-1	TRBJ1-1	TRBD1	TGCGCCAGTCGATCTGAGGGGGCTTCAACTGAAGCTTTCTTT	CASRSEGASTEAFF
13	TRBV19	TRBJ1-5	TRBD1	TGTGCCAGTAGTATCGCGACAGGGCGGCCCCAGCATTTT	CASSIATGRPQHF
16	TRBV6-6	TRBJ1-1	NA	TGTGCCAGCAGTCCATTCGAAGCTCCACTGAACACTGAAGCTTTCTTT	CASSPFEAPLNTEAFF
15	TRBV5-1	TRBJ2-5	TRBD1	TGCGCCAGCAGCTTGAGGACAGGGCAGTGGGAGACCCAGTACTTC	CASSLRTGQWETQYF
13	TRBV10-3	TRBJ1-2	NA	TGTGCCATCACCGAGACAGCCCTTTTAGGCTACACCTTC	CAITETALLGYTF
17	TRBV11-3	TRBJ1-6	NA	TGTGCCAGCAGTCTTAGGCCACGGGGGACGGTTAATTCACCCCTCCACTTT	CASSLRPRGTVNSPLHF
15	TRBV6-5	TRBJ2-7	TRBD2	TGTGCCAGCAGCCCCAGTGGGGGGGGGACCTACGAGCAGTACTTC	CASSPSGGGTYEQYF
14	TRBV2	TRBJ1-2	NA	TGTGCCAGCAGTGAAACGGAGCCGTTCTATGGCTACACCTTC	CASSETEPFYGYTF
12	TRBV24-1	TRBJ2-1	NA	TGTGCCACCGGCTCCTCCTACAATGAGCAGTTCTTC	CATGSSYNEQFF
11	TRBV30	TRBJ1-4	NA	TGTGCCTGGAGTGTCGGTGAAAAACTGTTTTTT	CAWSVGEKLFF
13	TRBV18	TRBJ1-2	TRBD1	TGTGCCAGCTCACCCGACAGGGGGCAGAGCTACACCTTC	CASSPDRGQSYTF
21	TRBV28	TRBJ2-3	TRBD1	TGTGCCAGCAGTGCCCCCGGGACAGGCAAAGACGCCAGCGGAGGTACAGATACGCAGTATTTT	CASSAPGTGKDASGGTDTQYF
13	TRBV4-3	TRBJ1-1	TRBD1	TGCGCCAGCAGCCGTAGGACAGGGGATGAAGCTTTCTTT	CASSRRTGDEAFF
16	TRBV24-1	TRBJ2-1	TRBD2	TGTGCCACCAGTGATTTAAGGCTAGCGGGAGATCCTCGGCAGTTCTTC	CATSDLRLAGDPRQFF
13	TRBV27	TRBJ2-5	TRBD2	TGTGCCAGCAGCAGAGGGACTACAGAGACCCAGTACTTC	CASSRGTTETQYF
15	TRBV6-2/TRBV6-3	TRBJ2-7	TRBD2	TGTGCCAGCAGTTACTCAGCGCGCGGGAGTTACGAGCAGTACTTC	CASSYSARGSYEQYF